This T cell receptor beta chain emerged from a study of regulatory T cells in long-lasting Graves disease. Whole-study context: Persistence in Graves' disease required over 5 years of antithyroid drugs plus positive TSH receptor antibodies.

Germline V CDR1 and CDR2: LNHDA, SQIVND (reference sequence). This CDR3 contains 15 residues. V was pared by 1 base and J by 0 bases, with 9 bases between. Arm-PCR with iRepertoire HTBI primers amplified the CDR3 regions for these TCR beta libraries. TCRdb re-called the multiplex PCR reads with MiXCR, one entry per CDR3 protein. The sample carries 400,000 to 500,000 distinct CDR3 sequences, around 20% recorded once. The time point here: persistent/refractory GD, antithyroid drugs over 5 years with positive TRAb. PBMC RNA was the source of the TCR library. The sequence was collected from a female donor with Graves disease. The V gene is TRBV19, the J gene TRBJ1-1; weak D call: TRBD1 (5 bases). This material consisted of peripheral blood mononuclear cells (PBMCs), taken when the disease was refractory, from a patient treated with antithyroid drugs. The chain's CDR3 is CASSIVGALNTEAFF. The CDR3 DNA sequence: TGTGCCAGTAGTATAGTTGGGGCACTGAACACTGAAGCTTTCTTT.